A single sample gave rise to the 20 T cell receptor beta chains below, sequenced in a study of shared clonotypes between healthy human individuals (dated by TCRdb to 2019 to 2021). The library was prepared using the immunoSEQ multiplex PCR assay. TCRdb mirrors the immuneACCESS table, restricted to in-frame sequences. Some clones are absent from its copies; in checked studies, under half trace to an unresolved V gene, and the reason for the others is unknown. This sample holds some 1 million clones; around 76% were observed only once. The top ten clones comprise 1.4% of the sample. The sequencing input was memory CD4+ T cells sorted from blood. This specimen's cell subset or site label, per the study, means: CD45RA-negative fraction. The receptors stem from a young man in good health.

The gene calls are TRBV5-6 and TRBJ2-1, with D unclear. Germline assignment: CDR1 SGHDT and CDR2 YYEEEE. This CDR3 region has 13 residues. V was trimmed by 1 base and J by 5 bases, leaving 7 bases between them. The CDR3 nucleotides are TGTGCCAGCAGCTTGCGGAGAAACAATGAGCAGTTCTTC. Amino acid sequence: CASSLRRNNEQFF.

V and J are TRBV11-2 and TRBJ1-1, with D hard to call. The CDR3 has 14 amino acids. V was shortened by 2 bases and J by 4 bases, with 11 bases between the two germline ends. Per germline, CDR1 SGHAT and CDR2 FQNNGV. CDR3 region: CASSLWASATEAFF. DNA of the CDR3: TGTGCCAGCAGCTTATGGGCGTCGGCCACTGAAGCTTTCTTT.

The chain recombines TRBV5-1 with TRBJ2-7, with D possibly TRBD1 on 6 matching bases. Germline V gene lookup returns CDR1 SGHRS and CDR2 YFSETQ. V was pared by 0 bases and J by 4 bases, with 14 bases between. There are 15 residues in the CDR3. Written as DNA, the CDR3 is TGCGCCAGCAGCTTGGAGGGGGTTCCGGTATACGAGCAGTACTTC. Protein product: CASSLEGVPVYEQYF.

This clone was detected once. V and J are TRBV6-5 and TRBJ1-5, with 7 bases identical to TRBD1. The CDR3 contains 14 residues. Per germline, CDR1 MNHEY and CDR2 SVGAGI. The V gene end was trimmed by 6 bases and the J gene end by 5 bases; junction bases not matched to a gene: 7. The CDR3 loop is CASSEGQQYQPQHF. The DNA of the CDR3 is TGTGCCAGCAGCGAGGGACAGCAATATCAGCCCCAGCATTTT.

The rearrangement uses TRBV11-2 and TRBJ2-7; D is ambiguous. The CDR3 is made up of 12 amino acids. Germline assignment: CDR1 SGHAT and CDR2 FQNNGV. Trimming took off 5 bases at V and 3 bases at J, with 8 bases between the two ends. CDR3 amino acids: CASSPSLYEQYF. CDR3 coding DNA: TGTGCCAGCAGCCCGTCCCTCTACGAGCAGTACTTC.

The rearrangement joins TRBV11-2 to TRBJ2-3; D uncertain. The CDR3 is 14 amino acids. V was clipped by 0 bases and J by 3 bases, with 7 bases between them. The germline V gene has CDR1 SGHAT and CDR2 FQNNGV. CDR3 DNA sequence: TGTGCCAGCAGCTTAGAACAGAAAACAGATACGCAGTATTTT. Residues: CASSLEQKTDTQYF.

DNA of the CDR3: TGTGCCAGCAGCTTCAACGACAGAGTCTATGGCTACACCTTC. The encoded protein is CASSFNDRVYGYTF. The chain combines TRBV7-2 with TRBJ1-2, with D possibly TRBD1 on 5 matching bases. V was cut by 3 bases and J by 4 bases, with 12 bases left in between. The CDR3 runs to 14 residues. Germline V gene data show CDR1 as SGHTA and CDR2 as FQGNSA.

This rearrangement joins TRBV7-2 to TRBJ1-6; maybe TRBD1 (6 bases). Trimming pared 5 bases from V and 7 bases from J, leaving 9 bases between. The germline gives CDR1 SGHTA, CDR2 FQGNSA. The CDR3 consists of 13 residues. The CDR3 coding sequence is TGTGCCAGCAGCCTCGACAGGAATTCACCCCTCCACTTT. Translated: CASSLDRNSPLHF. Combining the CDR3 with reference TRBV7-2 and TRBJ1-6 gives the whole variable domain GAGVSQSPSNKVTEKGKDVELRCDPISGHTALYWYRQSLGQGLEFLIYFQGNSAPDKSGLPSDRFSAERTGGSVSTLTIQRTQQEDSAVYLCASSLDRNSPLHFGNGTRLTVT.

This sequence joins TRBV2 and TRBJ1-5; 7 bases are a match to TRBD1. Germline CDR1 SNHLY, CDR2 FYNNEI. The CDR3 is 15 amino acids. V was pared by 7 bases and J by 6 bases, with 12 bases of the junction left unmatched. The DNA of the CDR3 is TGTGCCAGCAATCATGACAGGGAAGCCACTCAGCCCCAGCATTTT. This gives the protein CASNHDREATQPQHF.

This sequence joins TRBV30 and TRBJ1-1, with TRBD1 identical over 7 bases. Trimming took 1 base from V and 4 from J; bases not matched to a gene: 9. The germline gives CDR1 GTSNPN, CDR2 SVGIG (reference sequence). The CDR3 runs 15 residues. The CDR3 sequence is CAWSEKVRGLTEAFF. The CDR3 coding sequence is TGTGCCTGGAGTGAAAAGGTTAGGGGGCTCACTGAAGCTTTCTTT.

This clone was seen only a few times. The J gene is TRBJ1-1, the V gene TRBV4-1; D call uncertain. The CDR3 spans 14 residues. Trimming took off 2 bases at V and 7 bases at J, with 14 bases between the two ends. CDR1 is MGHRA and CDR2 is YSYEKL in the germline V gene. The CDR3 loop is CASSQNGRADEAFF. The CDR3 DNA is TGCGCCAGCAGCCAAAATGGGCGGGCTGATGAAGCTTTCTTT.

The V gene is TRBV7-2, the J gene TRBJ1-5, with D possibly matching TRBD1 (5 bases). The CDR3 is 17 residues long. The V gene's germline CDR1 is SGHTA and CDR2 FQGNSA. Trimming removed 1 base at V and 1 base at J, with 14 bases between. CDR3 amino acids: CASSLVAGLWSNQPQHF. The CDR3, as DNA: TGTGCCAGCAGCTTAGTGGCGGGACTTTGGAGCAATCAGCCCCAGCATTTT.

This sequence joins TRBV6-6 and TRBJ1-1, with TRBD1 identical over 10 bases. Germline CDR1 and CDR2: MNHNY and SVGAGI (reference sequence). The length of the CDR3 is 14 residues. Trimming cost V 4 bases and J 4 bases; bases outside gene matches: 3. DNA of the CDR3: TGTGCCAGCAGTTTGCGGACAGGGGGCACTGAAGCTTTCTTT. Residues: CASSLRTGGTEAFF.

The rearrangement links TRBV27 to TRBJ1-4; TRBD1 is a possible D gene (6 bases). Germline CDR1 MNHEY, CDR2 SMNVEV (reference sequence). The CDR3 contains 15 residues. The ends were cut back, 6 bases at V and 4 bases at J, with 15 bases in the middle. CDR3 protein: CASRQQGGFNEKLFF. The CDR3 bases are TGTGCCAGCAGGCAACAGGGAGGATTTAATGAAAAACTGTTTTTT.

CDR3 bases: TGTGCCACTCAAGGGGTTCGAACTGAAGCTTTCTTT. This gives the protein CATQGVRTEAFF. V is TRBV27 and J is TRBJ1-1; perhaps TRBD1 as D (5 bases). Trimming took 10 bases from V and 5 from J, leaving 14 bases between them. Germline CDR1 is MNHEY and CDR2 is SMNVEV (reference sequence). The CDR3 covers 12 residues.

This clone was counted only a few times. The chain employs TRBV2 and TRBJ2-1; D might be TRBD2 (6 bases). CDR3 size: 15 residues. Germline CDR1 and CDR2: SNHLY and FYNNEI. With 4 bases removed from V and 7 bases from J, the gap between germline ends came to 17 bases. The CDR3 loop reads CASSAGTFFGNEQFF. CDR3 bases: TGTGCCAGCAGTGCTGGGACTTTTTTTGGGAATGAGCAGTTCTTC. Complete variable domain (other parts from reference TRBV2 and TRBJ2-1): EPEVTQTPSHQVTQMGQEVILRCVPISNHLYFYWYRQILGQKVEFLVSFYNNEISEKSEIFDDQFSVERPDGSNFTLKIRSTKLEDSAMYFCASSAGTFFGNEQFFGPGTRLTVL.

This clone was recorded a few times. The chain recombines TRBV25-1 with TRBJ2-3; 9 bases agree with TRBD2. The germline V gene encodes CDR1 MGHDK and CDR2 SYGVNS. This CDR3 has 16 residues. The ends lost 4 bases at V and 5 bases at J; junction bases unmatched: 10. Here the CDR3 DNA reads TGTGCCAGCAGTGGAACCGGGACTAGCAGTGAAGATACGCAGTATTTT. It codes for CASSGTGTSSEDTQYF.

The genes are TRBV5-1 and TRBJ1-6; maybe TRBD1 (6 bases). V was pared by 1 base and J by 7 bases, with 9 bases between. This CDR3 region has 14 residues. Germline V gene data show CDR1 as SGHRS and CDR2 as YFSETQ. The CDR3 sequence is CASSLWTENSPLHF. The CDR3 DNA follows: TGCGCCAGCAGCTTGTGGACAGAGAATTCACCCCTCCACTTT.

CDR3 in DNA: TGTGCCAGCAGCTTAGTGGCGAGGGGAGGCTACACCTTC. Encoded protein: CASSLVARGGYTF. The chain joins TRBV5-4 to TRBJ1-2; possibly TRBD1 for D (5 bases). The V gene lost 2 bases and the J gene lost 8 bases, with 13 bases spanning the gap. This CDR3 has 13 residues. CDR1 is SGHNT and CDR2 is YYREEE in the germline V gene (reference sequence).

A note on this clone: Other DNA sequences in this specimen translate into the identical CDR3. CDR3 amino acids: CASSIGGASNQPQHF. The DNA of the CDR3 is TGTGCCAGTAGTATAGGAGGGGCCTCCAATCAGCCCCAGCATTTT. The rearrangement uses TRBV19 and TRBJ1-5; a possible D gene is TRBD1 (5 bases). The CDR3 is made up of 15 amino acids. Deletions cut 1 base from V and 3 bases from J, with 10 bases between. Per germline, CDR1 LNHDA and CDR2 SQIVND (reference sequence).